This T cell receptor (beta chain) stems from a study of T cell responses to AZD1222 COVID-19 vaccine. Whole-study results and caveats: Nearly half of the spike-specific TCRs reportedly recognize variant regions that carry no mutations.

Method: immunoSEQ multiplex PCR; TCRdb's copy keeps in-frame clones and lacks some. The table includes 150,000 to 200,000 clones, approximately 95% detected once. Of note for this clone: The target antigen is unknown.

In germline, CDR1 is MNHNS, CDR2 SASEGT. V lost 3 bases and J 4 bases, leaving 12 bases between the germline ends. The CDR3 sequence is 14 residues long. The rearrangement uses TRBV6-1 and TRBJ1-2; D might be TRBD1 (6 bases). The sequence derives from an adult in good health. The material sequenced was peripheral blood, taken on day 0 of AZD1222 vaccination. CDR3 in amino acids: CASSDGQSGYGYTF. The CDR3, as DNA: TGTGCCAGCAGTGACGGACAGTCAGGCTATGGCTACACCTTC.